Below, 16 T cell receptor beta chains from the same sample are listed, as sequenced in a study of blood T cell repertoires in COVID-19. TCRdb's table, derived via immunoSEQ multiplex PCR, lists solely in-frame clones and lacks some. The repertoire has 110,000 or so clones, approximately 85% of them found once; the top ten carry around 6%. The sample was peripheral blood. Source of these receptors: a woman aged 55-70 years with COVID-19, enrolled during active disease.

This sequence joins TRBV6-5 and TRBJ1-2; D is perhaps TRBD1 (6 bases). The CDR3 sequence is 15 residues long. Looked up from germline, CDR1 is MNHEY and CDR2 is SVGAGI. Trimming took off 2 bases at V and 2 bases at J, with 12 bases between the two ends. This CDR3 reads CASSYAGQKNYGYTF. The CDR3 region has the DNA TGTGCCAGCAGTTACGCTGGACAGAAGAACTATGGCTACACCTTC.

The chain is built from TRBV24-1 and TRBJ2-1; 10 bases fit TRBD1. In germline, CDR1 is KGHDR, CDR2 SFDVKD. This CDR3 region has 16 residues. V lost 2 bases and J lost 4; bases outside the gene matches: 4. The CDR3 protein is CATSDSGTGVYNEQFF. CDR3 nucleotides: TGTGCCACCAGTGATTCCGGGACAGGGGTTTACAATGAGCAGTTCTTC.

The rearrangement links TRBV5-4 to TRBJ1-1, with 10 positions matching TRBD1. CDR3 size: 15 residues. CDR1 SGHNT and CDR2 YYREEE come from the germline V gene (reference sequence). V shed 4 bases and J 3 bases; nucleotides not matched to a gene: 6. The CDR3 nucleotides are TGTGCCAGCAGCGGGGGACAGGGGTTTTACACTGAAGCTTTCTTT. This translates into CASSGGQGFYTEAFF.

This chain uses TRBV30 with TRBJ2-6, with D perhaps matching TRBD2 (6 bases). The CDR3 sequence is 16 residues long. V lost 5 bases, J lost 0 bases, and 14 bases lay in between. Germline V CDR1 and CDR2: GTSNPN, SVGIG (reference sequence). The DNA of the CDR3 is TGTGCCTGGGGGGAGGCGATCCTCTCTGGGGCCAACGTCCTGACTTTC. This codes for CAWGEAILSGANVLTF. Filled out from reference TRBV30 and TRBJ2-6, the complete variable domain reads SQTIHQWPATLVQPVGSPLSLECTVEGTSNPNLYWYRQAAGRGLQLLFYSVGIGQISSEVPQNLSASRPQDRQFILSSKKLLLSDSGFYLCAWGEAILSGANVLTFGAGSRLTVL.

This chain links TRBV5-1 with TRBJ2-1; 9 positions match TRBD1. J was trimmed by 4 bases and V by 1 base; bases with no gene match: 3. The germline V gene encodes CDR1 SGHRS and CDR2 YFSETQ. The CDR3 is made up of 15 amino acids. CDR3 residues: CASSLTGGAYNEQFF. The CDR3 bases are TGCGCCAGCAGCTTGACAGGGGGCGCTTACAATGAGCAGTTCTTC.

The rearrangement uses TRBV18 and TRBJ2-7; a weak D match, TRBD2 (5 bases). The length of the CDR3 is 15 residues. Germline lookup yields CDR1 KGHSH and CDR2 LQKENI. V lost 6 bases to trimming and J lost 2 bases, with 17 bases between them. The CDR3 loop is CASSTTGRGTYEQYF. CDR3 DNA: TGTGCCAGCTCCACGACTGGCCGAGGGACCTACGAGCAGTACTTC.

There are a few counts of this clone. This sequence joins TRBV19 and TRBJ1-2; TRBD1 aligns across 8 bases. Germline trimming cut 4 bases from V and 3 bases from J; bases unmatched to any gene: 10. CDR1 is LNHDA, CDR2 SQIVND, per germline (reference sequence). The CDR3 runs to 16 residues. CDR3 sequence: CASSTSRTGRDYGYTF. CDR3 DNA sequence: TGTGCCAGTAGTACTTCTCGGACAGGGCGAGACTATGGCTACACCTTC. Variable domain in full (rest from reference TRBV19 and TRBJ1-2): DGGITQSPKYLFRKEGQNVTLSCEQNLNHDAMYWYRQDPGQGLRLIYYSQIVNDFQKGDIAEGYSVSREKKESFPLTVTSAQKNPTAFYLCASSTSRTGRDYGYTFGSGTRLTVV.

The chain couples TRBV5-1 to TRBJ1-1, with 12 bases matching TRBD1. Germline V gives CDR1 SGHRS, CDR2 YFSETQ. There are 21 residues in the CDR3. V was clipped by 4 bases and J by 0 bases; unmatched bases: 19. The CDR3 reads CASSVLGRGQGAIDVNTEAFF. CDR3 in DNA: TGCGCCAGCAGCGTGTTGGGTCGGGGACAGGGGGCGATCGACGTGAACACTGAAGCTTTCTTT.

The chain has TRBV6-5 and TRBJ1-5, with D maybe TRBD1 (6 bases). V lost 6 bases to trimming and J lost 0 bases, with 9 bases between them. Per germline, CDR1 MNHEY and CDR2 SVGAGI. There are 14 residues in the CDR3. The CDR3: CASRGAYSNQPQHF. The CDR3 DNA is TGTGCCAGCAGGGGGGCCTATAGCAATCAGCCCCAGCATTTT.

The gene calls are TRBV27 and TRBJ2-1, with 12 positions matching TRBD1. Germline CDR1 reads MNHEY; CDR2 reads SMNVEV (reference sequence). This CDR3 comprises 18 residues. Trimming took 2 bases from V and 2 from J; bases not matched to a gene: 7. The CDR3 reads CASSLGTGGNPPYNEQFF. DNA of the CDR3: TGTGCCAGCAGTTTAGGGACAGGGGGCAACCCCCCCTACAATGAGCAGTTCTTC.

The J gene is TRBJ2-3, the V gene TRBV7-3, with unresolved D. This CDR3 contains 14 residues. With 2 bases removed from V and 0 bases from J, the gap between germline ends came to 6 bases. The germline V gene encodes CDR1 SGHTA and CDR2 FQGTGA. The CDR3 here is CASSLAPSTDTQYF. Written as DNA, the CDR3 is TGTGCCAGCAGCTTAGCGCCTAGCACAGATACGCAGTATTTT.

The chain couples TRBV2 to TRBJ1-1; D unresolved. This CDR3 comprises 13 residues. Trimming shortened V by 7 bases and J by 1 base, and 10 bases separated the two germline ends. CDR1 and CDR2 from the germline V gene are SNHLY and FYNNEI. CDR3 bases: TGTGCCAGCATAGGTTCAGGGAACACTGAAGCTTTCTTT. Its translation: CASIGSGNTEAFF. The complete variable domain, with remaining parts taken from reference TRBV2 and TRBJ1-1, reads EPEVTQTPSHQVTQMGQEVILRCVPISNHLYFYWYRQILGQKVEFLVSFYNNEISEKSEIFDDQFSVERPDGSNFTLKIRSTKLEDSAMYFCASIGSGNTEAFFGQGTRLTVV.

As DNA, the CDR3 is TGTGCCAGCAGCATCGACAGAGACAATGAGCAGTTCTTC. Amino acids: CASSIDRDNEQFF. The chain is built from TRBV5-6 and TRBJ2-1, with D perhaps matching TRBD1 (5 bases). Trimming removed 4 bases at V and 5 bases at J, with 10 bases between. CDR3 length equals 13 residues. CDR1 SGHDT and CDR2 YYEEEE come from the germline V gene.

The genes are TRBV7-8 and TRBJ1-2, with D perhaps matching TRBD1 (6 bases). This CDR3 comprises 13 residues. The V gene lost 2 bases and the J gene lost 8 bases, with 12 bases spanning the gap. The V gene's germline CDR1 is SGHVS and CDR2 FQNEAQ. CDR3 sequence reads: CASSLIQGSGYTF. CDR3 coding DNA: TGTGCCAGCAGCTTAATACAGGGAAGCGGCTACACCTTC.

The J gene is TRBJ1-2, the V gene TRBV21-1; the table calls TRBD1, which could not be checked here. TRBV21-1 is tagged as a pseudogene. The CDR3 totals 16 residues. In DNA form, the CDR3 reads TGTGCCAGCAGCCTAAGGGGGGGACAGGGGACGGAGTTGCACACCTTC. This codes for CASSLRGGQGTELHTF.

In this sample, this clone turned up a few times. The sample has other DNA sequences that encode this CDR3 too. CDR3 sequence (DNA): TGCGCCAGCAGCTATCCGAGGGAGGGAGGTGGCTACACCTTC. Translating gives CASSYPREGGGYTF. The V gene is TRBV5-1, the J gene TRBJ1-2; D unclear. Germline CDR1 and CDR2: SGHRS and YFSETQ. This CDR3 is built from 14 residues. V lost 3 bases, J lost 7 bases, and 16 bases lay in between.